The 20 T cell receptor beta chains below come from one sample, sequenced in a study of shared clonotypes between healthy human individuals. Clones were read by immunoSEQ multiplex PCR, and TCRdb kept only the in-frame ones, dropping some. Among about 1.5 million clones listed, 98% were seen once. Sequences were obtained from naive CD4+ T cells sorted from blood. Described subset: CD45RA+ positively selected. Source of these receptors: a man younger than 40 in good health.

The chain has TRBV18 and TRBJ2-3; D remains ambiguous. CDR1 and CDR2 (germline): KGHSH, LQKENI. The CDR3 loop spans 14 amino acids. The V gene lost 4 bases and the J gene lost 4 bases, with 12 bases spanning the gap. CDR3 coding DNA: TGTGCCAGCTCACAGGAAGGGAATCCAGATACGCAGTATTTT. Translating gives CASSQEGNPDTQYF.

This sequence joins TRBV7-8 and TRBJ1-1; 7 nucleotides line up with TRBD1. The germline gives CDR1 SGHVS, CDR2 FQNEAQ. This CDR3 is built from 14 residues. J was trimmed by 4 bases and V by 3 bases; bases with no gene match: 5. The CDR3 nucleotides are TGTGCCAGCAGCTTTGGCAGGGGGGCCACTGAAGCTTTCTTT. Translated, it gives CASSFGRGATEAFF.

V is TRBV18 and J is TRBJ2-5, with 10 bases fitting TRBD1. The length of the CDR3 is 15 residues. Germline assignment: CDR1 KGHSH and CDR2 LQKENI. V shed 4 bases, J shed 5 bases, and the junction held 7 bases outside the gene matches. The CDR3 nucleotides are TGTGCCAGCTCACTATCGACAGGGGGCGAGGAGACCCAGTACTTC. Residues: CASSLSTGGEETQYF.

J is TRBJ2-3 and V is TRBV10-3, with D tentatively TRBD2 (6 bases). There are 14 residues in the CDR3. The germline V gene encodes CDR1 ENHRY and CDR2 SYGVKD. Trimming took 7 bases from V and 4 from J, leaving 15 bases between them. The CDR3 is CAIIGLADPDTQYF. CDR3 coding DNA: TGTGCCATCATTGGGTTAGCGGACCCAGATACGCAGTATTTT.

The chain is built from TRBV18 and TRBJ2-2; the D gene is possibly TRBD1 (6 bases). This CDR3 is built from 16 residues. Germline V gene data show CDR1 as KGHSH and CDR2 as LQKENI. V was shortened by 3 bases and J by 4 bases, with 15 bases between the two germline ends. This CDR3 is CASSPLQQGFTGELFF. For the CDR3, the DNA is TGTGCCAGCTCACCGCTACAACAGGGTTTCACCGGGGAGCTGTTTTTT.

The V and J genes are TRBV5-4 and TRBJ2-7; perhaps TRBD1 as D (6 bases). Trimming took off 0 bases at V and 2 bases at J, with 9 bases between the two ends. The CDR3 is 14 residues long. From germline, CDR1 is SGHNT and CDR2 YYREEE (reference sequence). CDR3 sequence (DNA): TGTGCCAGCAGCTTGGGGTGGACAGCCTACGAGCAGTACTTC. It specifies CASSLGWTAYEQYF.

V usage is TRBV15 and J usage is TRBJ2-2; D perhaps matches TRBD1 (5 bases). Germline V gene lookup returns CDR1 LNHNV and CDR2 YYDKDF (reference sequence). The length of the CDR3 is 14 residues. V gave up 1 base and J gave up 10 bases, with 13 bases separating them. CDR3 in amino acids: CATSRAQGSKELFF. The CDR3 DNA follows: TGTGCCACCAGCAGAGCCCAGGGATCTAAGGAGCTGTTTTTT.

CDR3 in amino acids: CASSPQKRESDTQYF. The DNA for the CDR3 is TGTGCCAGCTCACCACAGAAGCGGGAATCAGATACGCAGTATTTT. The chain recombines TRBV18 with TRBJ2-3; TRBD2 agrees at 7 bases. After removal of 1 base from V and 4 bases from J, the junction contained 5 bases not matched to a gene. The germline V gene has CDR1 KGHSH and CDR2 LQKENI. The CDR3 contains 15 residues.

CDR3 DNA sequence: TGTGCCAGCAGTTTACGAGCGCTAGAGACCCAGTACTTC. Protein sequence: CASSLRALETQYF. V gene TRBV28 combines with J gene TRBJ2-5; D is undetermined. Germline loops: CDR1 MDHEN, CDR2 SYDVKM. The V gene lost 2 bases and the J gene lost 4 bases, with 8 bases spanning the gap. The CDR3 has 13 residues.

This sequence joins TRBV10-1 and TRBJ2-3, with TRBD2 identical over 11 bases. This CDR3 has 15 amino acids. The trim removed 9 bases at V and 5 bases at J, leaving 10 bases unmatched. Germline V CDR1 and CDR2: WNHNN, SYGVQD (reference sequence). The CDR3 here is CASSVRLAGRDTQYF. In DNA form, the CDR3 reads TGCGCCAGTTCCGTTAGACTAGCGGGACGAGATACGCAGTATTTT.

V and J are TRBV7-9 and TRBJ1-5; no clear D. Per the germline V gene, CDR1 is SEHNR and CDR2 is FQNEAQ (reference sequence). V was cut by 6 bases and J by 2 bases, with 17 bases left in between. There are 16 residues in the CDR3. The CDR3 DNA reads TGTGCCAGCAGTCCAACTATCGACATTCGCAATCAGCCCCAGCATTTT. This gives the protein CASSPTIDIRNQPQHF.

As to this clone: Distinct nucleotide sequences in the sample also encode this CDR3. The chain employs TRBV11-3 and TRBJ2-3; D remains ambiguous. Per the germline V gene, CDR1 is SGHNT and CDR2 is YENEEA. The CDR3 consists of 12 residues. Trimming removed 0 bases at V and 6 bases at J, with 4 bases between. The CDR3 region has the DNA TGTGCCAGCAGCTTAGATCCCGATACGCAGTATTTT. Translated, it gives CASSLDPDTQYF.

The chain joins TRBV28 to TRBJ2-3; 8 bases align to TRBD2. The CDR3 is made up of 18 amino acids. The V and J ends lost 7 bases and 6 bases, in that order; junction bases with no gene match: 21. CDR1 and CDR2 from the germline V gene are MDHEN and SYDVKM. In DNA, the CDR3 is TGTGCCAGCACTACCACCCGGGCTAGCGGGCGGTTGGGGGATACGCAGTATTTT. It codes for CASTTTRASGRLGDTQYF. Variable domain in full (rest from reference TRBV28 and TRBJ2-3): DVKVTQSSRYLVKRTGEKVFLECVQDMDHENMFWYRQDPGLGLRLIYFSYDVKMKEKGDIPEGYSVSREKKERFSLILESASTNQTSMYLCASTTTRASGRLGDTQYFGPGTRLTVL.

The chain recombines TRBV9 with TRBJ2-2, with TRBD2 matching over 10 bases. The CDR3 totals 16 residues. V dropped 3 bases and J dropped 4; count of bases not matched to a gene: 6. The germline V gene encodes CDR1 SGDLS and CDR2 YYNGEE. CDR3 nucleotide sequence: TGTGCCAGCAGCGGAGCGGGAGGGCCGGGCACCGGGGAGCTGTTTTTT. Encoded protein: CASSGAGGPGTGELFF.

The chain uses TRBV5-4 and TRBJ2-5, with 13 bases matching TRBD2. The ends lost 1 base at V and 7 bases at J; junction bases unmatched: 7. The germline gives CDR1 SGHNT, CDR2 YYREEE (reference sequence). The CDR3 runs to 16 residues. The CDR3 is CASSLQLAGGSGTQYF. The CDR3 DNA reads TGTGCCAGCAGCTTGCAACTAGCGGGAGGGTCCGGGACCCAGTACTTC.

This clone showed up just once. CDR3 in DNA: TGTGCCACCAGCGACGGCACCGGGGAGCTGTTTTTT. Translated: CATSDGTGELFF. The J gene is TRBJ2-2, the V gene TRBV15; no definite D call. Trimming removed 5 bases at V and 4 bases at J, with 5 bases between. CDR3 length equals 12 residues. Per germline, CDR1 LNHNV and CDR2 YYDKDF (reference sequence).

The chain employs TRBV27 and TRBJ1-1, with D tentatively TRBD1 (5 bases). The germline gives CDR1 MNHEY, CDR2 SMNVEV (reference sequence). The CDR3 is 15 residues long. V was pared by 1 base and J by 0 bases, with 9 bases between. CDR3 in DNA: TGTGCCAGCAGTTTATGGGGGAGCATGAACACTGAAGCTTTCTTT. It codes for CASSLWGSMNTEAFF.

The V and J genes are TRBV28 and TRBJ1-5, with D possibly TRBD1 on 5 matching bases. CDR1 MDHEN and CDR2 SYDVKM come from the germline V gene. The CDR3 sequence is 15 residues long. Trimming left V 2 bases short and J 0 bases short, with 8 bases between. CDR3 coding DNA: TGTGCCAGCAGTTTAGGAGGGGATAGCAATCAGCCCCAGCATTTT. Its protein product is CASSLGGDSNQPQHF.

This clone appeared once. The chain joins TRBV7-2 to TRBJ2-1; TRBD2 matches at 12 bases. The CDR3 spans 17 residues. Germline V gives CDR1 SGHTA, CDR2 FQGNSA. Trimming at V came to 1 base and at J to 4 bases, leaving 5 bases not matched to a gene. The CDR3 reads CASSLDRLAGVYNEQFF. The DNA for the CDR3 is TGTGCCAGCAGCTTAGACAGACTAGCGGGGGTATACAATGAGCAGTTCTTC. Full variable domain (missing parts from reference TRBV7-2 and TRBJ2-1): GAGVSQSPSNKVTEKGKDVELRCDPISGHTALYWYRQSLGQGLEFLIYFQGNSAPDKSGLPSDRFSAERTGGSVSTLTIQRTQQEDSAVYLCASSLDRLAGVYNEQFFGPGTRLTVL.

Notes on this clone: This specimen includes other DNA sequences encoding the same CDR3. The rearrangement uses TRBV27 and TRBJ2-3, with D perhaps TRBD1 (5 bases). V gave up 3 bases and J gave up 0 bases, with 7 bases separating them. CDR1 is MNHEY, CDR2 SMNVEV, per germline (reference sequence). The CDR3 runs to 14 residues. The CDR3: CASSFRTSTDTQYF. The CDR3 DNA reads TGTGCCAGCAGTTTCAGGACAAGCACAGATACGCAGTATTTT.